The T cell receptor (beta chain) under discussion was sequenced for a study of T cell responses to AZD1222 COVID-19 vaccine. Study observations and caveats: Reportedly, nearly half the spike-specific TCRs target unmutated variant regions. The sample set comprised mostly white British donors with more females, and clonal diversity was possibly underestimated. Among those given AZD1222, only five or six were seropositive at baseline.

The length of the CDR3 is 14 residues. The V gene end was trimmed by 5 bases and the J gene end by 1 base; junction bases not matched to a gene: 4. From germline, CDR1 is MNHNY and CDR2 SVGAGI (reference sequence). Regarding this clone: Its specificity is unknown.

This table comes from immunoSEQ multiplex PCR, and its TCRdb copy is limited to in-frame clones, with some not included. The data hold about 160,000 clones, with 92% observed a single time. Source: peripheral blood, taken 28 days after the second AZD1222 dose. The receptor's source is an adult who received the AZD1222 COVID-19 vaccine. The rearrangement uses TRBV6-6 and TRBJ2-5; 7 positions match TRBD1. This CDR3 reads CASSPQGTQETQYF. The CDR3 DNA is TGTGCCAGCAGTCCACAGGGGACCCAAGAGACCCAGTACTTC.